The 7 T cell receptor beta chains below all came from one sample that was sequenced in a study of shared clonotypes between healthy human individuals. Generated by immunoSEQ multiplex PCR, the TCRdb table keeps only in-frame clones and is missing some. This sample has roughly 2.4 million clones; roughly 95% occur once, and the top ten carry roughly 0.13%. Sample: naive CD4+ T cells sorted from blood. Subset described: CD45RA+ positively selected. These receptors came from a young man in good health.

CDR3 protein: CASSSDRGRNGYTF. In DNA, the CDR3 is TGTGCCAGTAGTTCCGACAGGGGAAGGAATGGCTACACCTTC. The rearrangement uses TRBV19 and TRBJ1-2; 8 bases agree with TRBD1. After removal of 5 bases from V and 6 bases from J, the junction contained 8 bases not matched to a gene. Germline CDR1 LNHDA, CDR2 SQIVND (reference sequence). The CDR3 is 14 residues long.

CDR3 in DNA: TGTGCCAGCGCCCGCGGGACAGGCATTGGAAACACCATATATTTT. Its protein product is CASARGTGIGNTIYF. This chain uses TRBV7-6 with TRBJ1-3; 8 nucleotides align to TRBD1. CDR1 SGHVS and CDR2 FNYEAQ come from the germline V gene. There are 15 residues in the CDR3. Unmatched junction bases numbered 9, after V lost 8 bases and J lost 3 bases.

The rearrangement joins TRBV19 to TRBJ2-7; 8 nucleotides align to TRBD2. The germline gives CDR1 LNHDA, CDR2 SQIVND (reference sequence). The CDR3 length is 17 residues. Unmatched junction bases numbered 16, after V lost 5 bases and J lost 4 bases. CDR3 residues: CASSPRRGATLYYEQYF. The CDR3 DNA sequence: TGTGCCAGTAGTCCCAGGCGGGGGGCCACCCTATATTACGAGCAGTACTTC.

The chain recombines TRBV7-6 with TRBJ2-1, with 9 bases identical to TRBD1. After removal of 3 bases from V and 3 bases from J, the junction contained 3 bases not matched to a gene. Looked up from germline, CDR1 is SGHVS and CDR2 is FNYEAQ. The CDR3 consists of 15 residues. CDR3 amino acids: CASSFGQGNYNEQFF. The CDR3 DNA follows: TGTGCCAGCAGCTTCGGACAGGGGAACTACAATGAGCAGTTCTTC.

The rearrangement joins TRBV7-2 to TRBJ2-7; tentatively, D is TRBD1 (6 bases). The germline CDR1 and CDR2 sequences are SGHTA and FQGNSA. The CDR3 length is 15 residues. Trimming shortened V by 5 bases and J by 1 base, and 15 bases separated the two germline ends. In DNA form, the CDR3 reads TGTGCCAGCAGCCCAGAAGCTGGGACATCCTACGAGCAGTACTTC. This sequence encodes CASSPEAGTSYEQYF. The whole variable domain, remainder taken from reference TRBV7-2 and TRBJ2-7, is GAGVSQSPSNKVTEKGKDVELRCDPISGHTALYWYRQSLGQGLEFLIYFQGNSAPDKSGLPSDRFSAERTGGSVSTLTIQRTQQEDSAVYLCASSPEAGTSYEQYFGPGTRLTVT.

This chain uses TRBV7-2 with TRBJ1-2; D is unclear. CDR1 is SGHTA and CDR2 is FQGNSA in the germline V gene. V lost 8 bases and J lost 0, with 7 bases in between. The CDR3 spans 12 residues. The CDR3 is CASRLTNYGYTF. CDR3 nucleotide sequence: TGTGCCAGCCGATTGACTAACTATGGCTACACCTTC.

For this clone: Germline and junction disagree at one end, which may indicate a read error. The chain joins TRBV6-1 to TRBJ2-5, with 9 bases fitting TRBD2. The CDR3 extends over 12 amino acids. Germline V CDR1 and CDR2: MNHNS, SASEGT. The DNA for the CDR3 is TGTGCCGGCAGCGGGGGGACGGAGACCCAGTACTTC. Encoded protein: CAGSGGTETQYF.